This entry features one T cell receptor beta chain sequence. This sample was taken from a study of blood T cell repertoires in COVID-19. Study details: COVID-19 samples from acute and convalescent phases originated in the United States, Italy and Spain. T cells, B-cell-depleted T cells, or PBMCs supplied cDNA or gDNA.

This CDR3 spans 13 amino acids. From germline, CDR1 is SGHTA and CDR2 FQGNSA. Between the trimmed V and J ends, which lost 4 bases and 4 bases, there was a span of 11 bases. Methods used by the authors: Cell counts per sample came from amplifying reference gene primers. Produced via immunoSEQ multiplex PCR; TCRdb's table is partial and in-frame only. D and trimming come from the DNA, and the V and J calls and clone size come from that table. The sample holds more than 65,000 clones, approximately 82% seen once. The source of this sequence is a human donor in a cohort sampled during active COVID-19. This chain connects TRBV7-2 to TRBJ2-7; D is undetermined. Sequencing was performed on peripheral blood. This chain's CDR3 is CASSSSPEYEQYF. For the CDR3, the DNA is TGTGCCAGCAGCTCAAGCCCCGAGTACGAGCAGTACTTC.